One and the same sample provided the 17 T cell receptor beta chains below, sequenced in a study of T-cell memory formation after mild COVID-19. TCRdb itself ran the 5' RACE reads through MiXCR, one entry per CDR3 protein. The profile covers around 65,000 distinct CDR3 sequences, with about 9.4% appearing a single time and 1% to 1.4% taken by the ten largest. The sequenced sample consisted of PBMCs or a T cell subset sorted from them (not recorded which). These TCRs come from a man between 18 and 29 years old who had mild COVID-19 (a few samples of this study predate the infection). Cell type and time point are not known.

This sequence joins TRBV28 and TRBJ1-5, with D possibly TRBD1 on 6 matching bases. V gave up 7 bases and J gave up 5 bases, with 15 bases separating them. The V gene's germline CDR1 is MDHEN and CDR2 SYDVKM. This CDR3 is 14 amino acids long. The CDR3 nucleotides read TGTGCCAGCACCCCGGGGGCAGTTGATCAGCCCCAGCATTTT. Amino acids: CASTPGAVDQPQHF.

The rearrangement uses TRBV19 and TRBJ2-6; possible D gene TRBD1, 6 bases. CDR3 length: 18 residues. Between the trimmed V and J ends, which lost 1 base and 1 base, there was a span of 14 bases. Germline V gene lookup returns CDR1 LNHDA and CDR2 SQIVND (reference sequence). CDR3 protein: CASSIGQAKLSGANVLTF. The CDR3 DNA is TGTGCCAGTAGTATAGGACAGGCGAAGCTATCTGGGGCCAACGTCCTGACTTTC.

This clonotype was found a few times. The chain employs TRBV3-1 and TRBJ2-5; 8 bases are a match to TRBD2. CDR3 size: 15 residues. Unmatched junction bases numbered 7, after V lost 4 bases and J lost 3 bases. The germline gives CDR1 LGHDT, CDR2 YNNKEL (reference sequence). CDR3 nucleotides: TGTGCCAGCAGCCCCGGGACGGGGGGGAAAGAGACCCAGTACTTC. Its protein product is CASSPGTGGKETQYF.

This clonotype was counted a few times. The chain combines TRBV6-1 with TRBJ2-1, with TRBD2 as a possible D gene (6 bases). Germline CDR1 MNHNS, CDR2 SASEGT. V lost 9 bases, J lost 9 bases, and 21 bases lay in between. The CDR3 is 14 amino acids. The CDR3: CASSSSDRRGEQFF. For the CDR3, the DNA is TGTGCCAGTTCATCATCCGACCGGCGGGGTGAGCAGTTCTTC.

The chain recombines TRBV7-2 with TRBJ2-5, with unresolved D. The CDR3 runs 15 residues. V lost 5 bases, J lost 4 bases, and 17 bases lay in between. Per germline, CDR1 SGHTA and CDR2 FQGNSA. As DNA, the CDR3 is TGTGCCAGCAGCCCAGTGGCTAACCAGAGAGAGACCCAGTACTTC. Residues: CASSPVANQRETQYF.

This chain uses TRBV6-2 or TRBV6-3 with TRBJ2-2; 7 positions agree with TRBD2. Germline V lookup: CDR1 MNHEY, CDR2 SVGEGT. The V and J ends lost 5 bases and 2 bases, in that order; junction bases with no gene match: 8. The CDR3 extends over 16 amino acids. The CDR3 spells CASSPSSGDNTGELFF. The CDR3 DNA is TGTGCCAGCAGTCCTTCCAGCGGGGATAACACCGGGGAGCTGTTTTTT.

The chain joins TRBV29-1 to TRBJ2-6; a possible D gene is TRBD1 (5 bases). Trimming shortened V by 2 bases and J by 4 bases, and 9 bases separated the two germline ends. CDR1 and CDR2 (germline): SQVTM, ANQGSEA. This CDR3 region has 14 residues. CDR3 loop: CSVESGNGANVLTF. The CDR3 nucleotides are TGCAGCGTTGAATCAGGGAACGGGGCCAACGTCCTGACTTTC.

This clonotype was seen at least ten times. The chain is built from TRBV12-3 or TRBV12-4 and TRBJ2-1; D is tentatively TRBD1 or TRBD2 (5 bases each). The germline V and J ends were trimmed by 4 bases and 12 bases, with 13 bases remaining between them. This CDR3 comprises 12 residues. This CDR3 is CASSSLGVGQFF. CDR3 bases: TGTGCCAGCAGTTCCCTGGGGGTGGGGCAGTTCTTC.

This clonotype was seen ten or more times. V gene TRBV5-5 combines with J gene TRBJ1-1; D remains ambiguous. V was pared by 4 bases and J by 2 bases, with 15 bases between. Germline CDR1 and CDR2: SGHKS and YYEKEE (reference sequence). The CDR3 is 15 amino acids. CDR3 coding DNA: TGTGCCAGCAGCCTTGTTGGGCTGCCTAACACTGAAGCTTTCTTT. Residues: CASSLVGLPNTEAFF.

CDR3 coding DNA: TGTGCCAGCAGCACAGGAGGACAGGTCGTCGACACCTTC. Its translation: CASSTGGQVVDTF. This sequence joins TRBV7-2 and TRBJ1-2; 7 nucleotides align to TRBD1. There are 13 residues in the CDR3. V shed 5 bases and J 12 bases; nucleotides not matched to a gene: 12. The germline V gene encodes CDR1 SGHTA and CDR2 FQGNSA.

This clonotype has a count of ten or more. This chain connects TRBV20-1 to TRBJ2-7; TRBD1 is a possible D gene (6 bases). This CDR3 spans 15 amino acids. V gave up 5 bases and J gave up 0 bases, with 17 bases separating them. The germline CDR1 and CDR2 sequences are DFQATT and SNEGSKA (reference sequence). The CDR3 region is CSAPGPQGSSYEQYV. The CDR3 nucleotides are TGCAGTGCTCCGGGACCACAGGGAAGCTCCTACGAGCAGTACGTC.

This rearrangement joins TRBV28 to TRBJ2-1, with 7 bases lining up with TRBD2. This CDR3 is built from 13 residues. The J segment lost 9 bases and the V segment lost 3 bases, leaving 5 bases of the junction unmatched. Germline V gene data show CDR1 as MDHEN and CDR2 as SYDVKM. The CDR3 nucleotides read TGTGCCAGCAGTTTGCCGGGGAGGGTTGAGCAGTTCTTC. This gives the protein CASSLPGRVEQFF.

CDR3 region: CASAAANTGELFF. The CDR3 nucleotides are TGTGCCTCGGCTGCCGCGAACACCGGGGAGCTGTTTTTT. This sequence joins TRBV30 and TRBJ2-2; D remains unclear. V was shortened by 7 bases and J by 0 bases, with 9 bases between the two germline ends. The CDR3 has 13 residues. CDR1 is GTSNPN and CDR2 is SVGIG in the germline V gene (reference sequence).

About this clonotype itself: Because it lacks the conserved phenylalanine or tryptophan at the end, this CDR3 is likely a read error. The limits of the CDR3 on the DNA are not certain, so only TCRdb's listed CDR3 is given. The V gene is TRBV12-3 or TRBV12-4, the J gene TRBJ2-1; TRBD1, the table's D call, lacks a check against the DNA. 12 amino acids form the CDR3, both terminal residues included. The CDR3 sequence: CASSLGRGPPGL.

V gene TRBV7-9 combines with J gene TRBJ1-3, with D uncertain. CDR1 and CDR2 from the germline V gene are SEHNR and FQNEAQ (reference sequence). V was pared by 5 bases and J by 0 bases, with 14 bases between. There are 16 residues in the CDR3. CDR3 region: CASSVDRLASGNTIYF. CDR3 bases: TGTGCCAGCAGCGTCGATCGTCTCGCCTCTGGAAACACCATATATTTT.

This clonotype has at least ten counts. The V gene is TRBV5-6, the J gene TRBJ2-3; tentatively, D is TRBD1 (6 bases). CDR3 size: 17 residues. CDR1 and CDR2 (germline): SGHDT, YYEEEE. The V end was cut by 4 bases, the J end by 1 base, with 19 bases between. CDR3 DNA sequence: TGTGCCAGCAGCACCGGACAGACCTACAGTGGCACAGATACGCAGTATTTT. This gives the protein CASSTGQTYSGTDTQYF.

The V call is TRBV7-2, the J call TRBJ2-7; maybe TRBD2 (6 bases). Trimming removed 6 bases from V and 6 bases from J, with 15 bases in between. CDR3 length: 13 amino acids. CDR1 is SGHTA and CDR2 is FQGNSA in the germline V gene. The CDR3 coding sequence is TGTGCCAGCAGGAACCCTAGCGTCTTCGAGCAGTACGTC. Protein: CASRNPSVFEQYV.